This passage covers 17 T cell receptor beta chains from one sample sequenced in a study of somatic mutations in cytotoxic T cells in rheumatoid arthritis. Clones were sequenced by immunoSEQ multiplex PCR, and TCRdb holds only the in-frame ones, with some missing. The table shows approximately 21,000 clones, with about four fifths occurring only once. Sequencing was carried out using CD8+ T cells sorted from blood. Every receptor here comes from an adult with rheumatoid arthritis.

The V gene is TRBV5-4, the J gene TRBJ1-1, with D perhaps TRBD1 (5 bases). Germline CDR1 SGHNT, CDR2 YYREEE (reference sequence). This CDR3 has 12 amino acids. Trimming removed 2 bases from V and 5 bases from J, with 7 bases in between. In nucleotides, the CDR3 is TGTGCCAGCAGCTTTTACAGGACTGAAGCTTTCTTT. Translated, it gives CASSFYRTEAFF.

The CDR3: CASSQDRGTRARTF. DNA for the CDR3: TGCGCCAGCAGCCAAGATAGGGGGACCCGCGCTAGAACCTTC. The V call is TRBV4-3, the J call TRBJ1-2, with a possible D match to TRBD1 (6 bases). V lost 0 bases and J lost 14, with 19 bases in between. The CDR3 covers 14 residues. Germline values: CDR1 LGHNA, CDR2 YSLEER.

This clone has only one observation. The V call is TRBV6-5, the J call TRBJ2-3; D is uncertain. Looked up from germline, CDR1 is MNHEY and CDR2 is SVGAGI. Trimming pared 6 bases from V and 6 bases from J, leaving 13 bases between. This CDR3 comprises 13 residues. This CDR3 reads CASRTDTFDTQYF. The CDR3 DNA reads TGTGCCAGCAGGACGGATACATTTGATACGCAGTATTTT.

The sample holds a few counts of this clone. The rearrangement links TRBV6-5 to TRBJ1-1, with 8 bases lining up with TRBD1. CDR1 MNHEY and CDR2 SVGAGI come from the germline V gene. V was clipped by 4 bases and J by 6 bases; unmatched bases: 10. The CDR3 runs to 15 residues. The CDR3 sequence is CASSFTGQGSSEAFF. CDR3 coding DNA: TGTGCCAGCAGTTTCACCGGACAGGGTTCTTCTGAAGCTTTCTTT.

The J gene is TRBJ1-5, the V gene TRBV19; TRBD1 might be the D (5 bases). CDR3 length: 16 residues. In germline, CDR1 is LNHDA, CDR2 SQIVND (reference sequence). Trimming removed 4 bases at V and 3 bases at J, with 16 bases between. CDR3: CASSTHSGGLNQPQHF. In DNA form, the CDR3 reads TGTGCCAGTAGTACCCACTCCGGGGGTCTCAATCAGCCCCAGCATTTT.

This chain uses TRBV7-9 with TRBJ2-3; no reliable D call. Trimming stripped 1 base from V and 6 bases from J, with 5 bases between. This CDR3 contains 12 residues. Germline lookup yields CDR1 SEHNR and CDR2 FQNEAQ (reference sequence). CDR3 amino acids: CASSLETDTQYF. The CDR3 nucleotides are TGTGCCAGCAGCTTAGAGACTGATACGCAGTATTTT.

The J gene is TRBJ1-6, the V gene TRBV6-5, with a weak D call TRBD1 (6 bases). Germline CDR1 reads MNHEY; CDR2 reads SVGAGI. There are 14 residues in the CDR3. Trimming stripped 2 bases from V and 9 bases from J, with 11 bases between. The CDR3 nucleotides read TGTGCCAGCAGTTACAAGGGGGGGAGTTCACCCCTCCACTTT. As protein: CASSYKGGSSPLHF.

The rearrangement links TRBV2 to TRBJ2-5; D possibly uses TRBD1 or TRBD2 (6 bases each). V was cut by 2 bases and J by 5 bases, with 12 bases left in between. This CDR3 is built from 14 residues. CDR1 SNHLY and CDR2 FYNNEI come from the germline V gene. CDR3 DNA: TGTGCCAGCAGTGAACCGGGGGCGGGGGAGACCCAGTACTTC. This translates into CASSEPGAGETQYF.

The rearrangement joins TRBV30 to TRBJ1-1; D unresolved. V lost 3 bases to trimming and J lost 0 bases, with 8 bases between them. This CDR3 comprises 13 residues. The germline CDR1 and CDR2 sequences are GTSNPN and SVGIG (reference sequence). The CDR3 loop reads CAWRYSLNTEAFF. CDR3 DNA: TGTGCCTGGAGATACAGTCTGAACACTGAAGCTTTCTTT. Full variable domain (rest looked up from reference TRBV30 and TRBJ1-1): SQTIHQWPATLVQPVGSPLSLECTVEGTSNPNLYWYRQAAGRGLQLLFYSVGIGQISSEVPQNLSASRPQDRQFILSSKKLLLSDSGFYLCAWRYSLNTEAFFGQGTRLTVV.

This rearrangement joins TRBV4-1 to TRBJ1-5; 8 bases align to TRBD1. CDR3 length: 14 residues. Germline V gives CDR1 MGHRA, CDR2 YSYEKL. Unmatched junction bases numbered 0, after V lost 0 bases and J lost 5 bases. The CDR3 DNA reads as TGCGCCAGCAGCCAAGAGACAGGGGATCAGCCCCAGCATTTT. Amino acids: CASSQETGDQPQHF.

The rearrangement uses TRBV10-3 and TRBJ2-2; 9 bases align to TRBD1. CDR1 and CDR2 from the germline V gene are ENHRY and SYGVKD. The CDR3 extends over 16 amino acids. The V segment lost 6 bases and the J segment 1 base; nucleotides outside the gene matches: 6. CDR3 sequence: CAIRMSGQGNTGELFF. CDR3 in DNA: TGTGCCATCAGAATGTCGGGACAGGGGAACACCGGGGAGCTGTTTTTT.

V and J are TRBV5-1 and TRBJ1-1, with D uncertain. In germline, CDR1 is SGHRS, CDR2 YFSETQ. V gave up 4 bases and J gave up 0 bases, with 13 bases separating them. The CDR3 loop spans 15 amino acids. The CDR3 here is CASSLMDGLNTEAFF. CDR3 DNA: TGCGCCAGCAGCCTAATGGACGGGTTGAACACTGAAGCTTTCTTT.

The chain uses TRBV27 and TRBJ2-7, with 8 bases identical to TRBD1. The CDR3 is 15 residues long. Germline V gene sequence: CDR1 MNHEY, CDR2 SMNVEV (reference sequence). V lost 9 bases and J lost 2; bases outside the gene matches: 12. CDR3 loop: CASRRQGSSPYEQYF. In nucleotides, the CDR3 is TGTGCCAGTAGACGACAGGGGTCGTCTCCCTACGAGCAGTACTTC.

This clone was recorded a few times. V usage is TRBV7-2 and J usage is TRBJ2-3, with a tentative D call TRBD2 (6 bases). Germline loops: CDR1 SGHTA, CDR2 FQGNSA. The CDR3 runs to 15 residues. Trimming pared 3 bases from V and 2 bases from J, leaving 12 bases between. CDR3 sequence (DNA): TGTGCCAGCAGCTTGATCGGGGGACTCACAGATACGCAGTATTTT. Amino acids: CASSLIGGLTDTQYF.

In its sample, this clone was seen a few times. CDR3 residues: CASSLGRQGGNSPLHF. The CDR3 DNA follows: TGTGCCAGCAGCTTAGGCCGGCAGGGAGGAAATTCACCCCTCCACTTT. The rearrangement uses TRBV7-8 and TRBJ1-6; maybe TRBD1 (5 bases). The CDR3 length is 16 residues. Germline lookup yields CDR1 SGHVS and CDR2 FQNEAQ. V gave up 1 base and J gave up 7 bases, with 14 bases separating them.

The chain is built from TRBV12-5 and TRBJ1-3; D unresolved. Germline CDR1 LGHNT, CDR2 FRNRAP. Trimming stripped 1 base from V and 6 bases from J, with 25 bases between. This CDR3 is 19 amino acids long. CDR3 residues: CASGLDLHRYPRNLNTIYF. The CDR3 DNA is TGTGCTAGTGGTTTGGACCTCCATCGTTATCCAAGAAATCTAAACACCATATATTTT.

The rearrangement joins TRBV27 to TRBJ2-3, with D unclear. Germline V gene data show CDR1 as MNHEY and CDR2 as SMNVEV (reference sequence). The CDR3 is 14 amino acids. The ends were cut back, 7 bases at V and 2 bases at J, with 13 bases in the middle. Here the CDR3 DNA reads TGTGCCAGCACCATAACCAGTTCCACAGATACGCAGTATTTT. Translating it yields CASTITSSTDTQYF.